This T cell receptor beta chain was found in a study of T cells in Graves' hyperthyroidism and ophthalmopathy (dated by TCRdb to the late 2010s). Study-wide context: Peripheral blood was sampled at the time of initial diagnosis, prior to any treatment. To identify distinguishing TCR V-J signatures, a discovery cohort of roughly 100 patients was used, comprising fewer than 45 with Graves' ophthalmopathy and around 60 with stable Graves' hyperthyroidism. Prospective prediction of ophthalmopathy was tested in an independent validation cohort consisting of 18 to 20 hyperthyroidism patients and over 15 patients who later progressed to ophthalmopathy. The 100 or so discovery patients were divided at random into training and test sets in a 7:3 ratio. The study also compared thyroid tissue and blood T-cell repertoires from a handful of Graves' hyperthyroidism patients. Following sampling, methimazole starting at 30 mg daily was given to hyperthyroidism patients, and high-dose intravenous methylprednisolone was given to ophthalmopathy patients. TCR Vbeta CDR3 sequencing of 120 to 150 peripheral blood samples (43 ophthalmopathy, some 75 hyperthyroidism and approximately 17 progressor patients) is reported in the paper.

Cut back by 6 bases and 4 bases, the V and J ends lie 12 bases apart. As encoded in the germline V gene, CDR1 is MDHEN while CDR2 is SYDVKM. Its CDR3 holds 13 amino acids, cysteine through phenylalanine. CDR3 DNA is the only sequence kept; it has 39 bases, read in frame from the first base. The TCR beta CDR3 regions were amplified from RNA transcripts. The first round of RT-PCR for the TCR CDR3 was performed with the HTBI primer set and the Qiagen OneStep RT-PCR kit. The libraries were constructed in a second round of multiplex PCR and then size-selected and purified. Libraries were sequenced paired-end with 100 bp reads on an Illumina HiSeq2000. As for the authors' bioinformatics: Raw data were processed with SOAPnuke, discarding reads with adapters, uncalled bases, mean Phred below 15, or no exact constant-primer or identifier match. COPE v1.2.5 was used to merge high-quality paired reads, and clonotypes were defined as unique nucleotide sequences. MiTCR v1.1 was used to align the clonotypes against IMGT TRBV, TRBD and TRBJ reference segments. Analysis was restricted to V-J combinations with a frequency above 0.0001, which covered just over 98% of repertoires. The TCS score was defined as the ratio of F50 (clonal expansion) to E x V (chaos), calculated using BLOSUM62-based TCRdist between CDR3 peptides within each V-J. Welch's t-statistics and random forest reduced just over 500 V-J features to some 14, which were used in a naive Bayes classifier (R e1071). TCRdb's own reprocessing of the public reads used fastp at Q25 and MiXCR and kept productive beta chains. Entries are consolidated by CDR3 protein sequence, retaining the most common genes and DNA. These V and J calls are TCRdb output, not the study's own analysis. This sample lists fewer than 550,000 distinct CDR3 sequences; around a sixth were detected once. 14% of the sample is in the top ten clones.

Stable Graves' hyperthyroidism was defined as the absence of progression to ophthalmopathy over 18 months of follow-up. Hyperthyroidism patients were newly diagnosed, with disease duration under 2 months, and aged 18 to 65 years. The study excluded patients with uncontrolled infections, other autoimmune diseases, pregnancy or lactation. Diagnoses relied on clinical symptoms, serum thyroxine and TRAb, thyroid ultrasound and orbital computed tomography. PBMCs were separated from about 10 ml of fresh peripheral blood using Ficoll-Paque density gradient centrifugation. Trizol reagent was used to extract total RNA, and RNA quality was then checked on an Agilent 2100 Bioanalyzer. This clonotype was seen repeatedly, ten times or more. Its antigen is currently not known. Base qualities are not provided; no much larger clone lies one nucleotide away. Broader findings and caveats from the paper: In cross-validation, a model built on a 13 V-J signature told ophthalmopathy apart from stable hyperthyroidism with approximately 90% sensitivity and approximately 81% specificity, and in testing the same model reached 80%/75%. In validation, the model predicted progression to ophthalmopathy with 65% to 71% sensitivity and 72.22% specificity, a median of about 6.7 months before onset. Most expanded thyroid clonotypes (frequency above 0.001) were also found in blood, which suggests that blood repertoires may mirror thyroid immune responses. No statistical method was used to set the sample size in advance, and investigators knew the group allocation.

Material: blood. The chain uses TRBV28 and TRBJ1-2, with TRBD1 as a weak D call on 5 bases. The source is a young woman with Graves' hyperthyroidism. The bases are TGTGCCAGCAGACGAGGGGAGGCCTATGGCTACACCTTC. Its translation is CASRRGEAYGYTF.